The sequence of this TCR beta chain was determined in a study of cytomegalovirus exposure and HLA in healthy donors. CDR3 length: 13 residues. The germline CDR1 and CDR2 sequences are MNHNS and SASEGT. Deletions cut 0 bases from V and 2 bases from J, with 4 bases between. Overall study results and limits: Links to common viral pathogens appeared, in a later analysis, for several of the most significant clusters. Reportedly, cytomegalovirus status was diagnosed with high sensitivity and specificity. In an earlier analysis, in some 500 donors, most V segments appeared productive either ~87% or ~30% of the time. Accurate prediction of HLA-A and HLA-B alleles (for most subjects) was reportedly achieved from TCR beta sequences.

The study ran its PCR with 60 Vbeta and 13 Jbeta primers. This table comes from immunoSEQ multiplex PCR, and its TCRdb copy is limited to in-frame clones, with some not included. The profile shows some 150,000 clones, approximately 84% of them singletons. This clone occurred a few times. The antigen is not known. Sequencing was performed on PBMCs. This clonotype was obtained from a woman in her thirties or forties in good health and CMV-seronegative. The chain combines TRBV6-1 with TRBJ1-1; no firm D call. The DNA of the CDR3 is TGTGCCAGCAGTGAAGCGCGCAACACTGAAGCTTTCTTT. This translates into CASSEARNTEAFF.